This T cell receptor beta chain originates from a study of T cell clonality in common variable immunodeficiency. Overall study findings and caveats: CVID subjects had higher TCRbeta clonality than healthy controls, most marked in about a third. Common variable immunodeficiency TCR beta sequences reportedly had fewer deletions and N-nucleotide insertions.

Regarding this clone: Antigen: not known. The read ends 3 residues shy of where the CDR3 ends; the end is completed using the germline J gene.

Per germline, CDR1 KGHSH and CDR2 LQKENI. The CDR3 sequence is 15 residues long. The V segment lost 4 bases and the J segment 4 bases; nucleotides outside the gene matches: 7. Sequenced by immunoSEQ multiplex PCR; TCRdb stores in-frame clones only, minus some. This sample's table reports 8,000 to 9,500 clones. CVID meant reduced serum IgG, IgA and/or IgM plus specific antibody deficiency. Most patients and controls had Caucasian heritage. This receptor was obtained from a human donor with common variable immunodeficiency. Input material: peripheral blood mononuclear cells. V is TRBV18 and J is TRBJ2-7; 10 positions match TRBD1. The sequenced CDR3 bases are TGTGCCAGCTCACTCTGGGACAGGGGACAATACGAG. Translation: CASSLWDRGQYE. The CDR3 in its entirety is CASSLWDRGQYEQYF.